This TCR beta chain originates from a study of T cells in women clearing cervical HPV infection. Study-level points and caveats: Cases carried less TRBV6-7 than controls: 0.11% versus 0.16%.

A word on this clone: Its antigen remains unidentified. The read terminates 3 residues before the CDR3 end, so the remaining end is supplied by the germline J gene.

The method was immunoSEQ multiplex PCR; TCRdb's version includes in-frame clones alone and lacks a portion of them. In all, the sample yields some 21,000 clones. The germline V and J ends were trimmed by 3 bases and 4 bases, with 13 bases remaining between them. Germline assignment: CDR1 LNHDA and CDR2 SQIVND (reference sequence). The CDR3 is 14 amino acids. The specimen was blood buffy coat. This sequence originates from a woman aged 18 to 75 with a cervical HPV16 infection that either progressed to CIN3+ or cleared (not recorded which). J is TRBJ2-7 and V is TRBV19; the D gene is possibly TRBD2 (6 bases). Partial CDR3 DNA: TGTGCCAGTAGTATTGGAGGGGCTTCGTACGAG. Amino acid sequence: CASSIGGASYE. The whole CDR3 region reads CASSIGGASYEQYF. Full variable domain (rest looked up from reference TRBV19 and TRBJ2-7): DGGITQSPKYLFRKEGQNVTLSCEQNLNHDAMYWYRQDPGQGLRLIYYSQIVNDFQKGDIAEGYSVSREKKESFPLTVTSAQKNPTAFYLCASSIGGASYEQYFGPGTRLTVT.